This T cell receptor (beta chain) was found in a study of blood T cell repertoires in COVID-19. Study details: The United States, Italy and Spain provided the acute and convalescent COVID-19 samples.

This clone was counted a few times. Using immunoSEQ multiplex PCR, the repertoire was profiled, and TCRdb retains in-frame clones only, with some absent. The top ten clones hold over 5.5% of a sample with under 75,000 clones, 80% of them seen once. Sequencing was done on a sample of peripheral blood. The sequence was collected from a man aged 60 to 69 with acute or convalescent COVID-19.

CDR3 sequence: CASIPGTGGQFF. DNA for the CDR3: TGTGCCAGCATTCCGGGTACCGGAGGGCAGTTCTTC. The chain joins TRBV6-5 to TRBJ2-1; D is perhaps TRBD2 (5 bases). The V end lost 7 bases, the J end lost 12 bases, and 16 bases lay between the germline ends. Germline CDR1 MNHEY, CDR2 SVGAGI. The CDR3 length is 12 residues.